A single T cell receptor beta chain is shown here with its context. Using its own MiXCR run on the 5' RACE reads, TCRdb lists one record per CDR3 protein. The data contain 70,000 to 85,000 distinct CDR3 sequences, 10% to 15% of them singletons. This sample was taken from a study of early T cells in non-severe SARS-CoV-2 infection. CDR1 is DFQATT, CDR2 SNEGSKA, per germline (reference sequence). There are 14 residues in the CDR3. V was clipped by 2 bases and J by 10 bases; unmatched bases: 10. This TCR was sampled from an adult who was a healthcare worker with PCR-confirmed SARS-CoV-2 infection or an uninfected control (not recorded which). The chain uses TRBV20-1 and TRBJ2-1, with 8 bases lining up with TRBD1. Sequences were obtained from whole blood. CDR3 sequence reads: CSARPQGAPQEQFF. The CDR3 DNA sequence: TGCAGTGCTAGACCGCAGGGGGCGCCCCAAGAGCAGTTCTTC.